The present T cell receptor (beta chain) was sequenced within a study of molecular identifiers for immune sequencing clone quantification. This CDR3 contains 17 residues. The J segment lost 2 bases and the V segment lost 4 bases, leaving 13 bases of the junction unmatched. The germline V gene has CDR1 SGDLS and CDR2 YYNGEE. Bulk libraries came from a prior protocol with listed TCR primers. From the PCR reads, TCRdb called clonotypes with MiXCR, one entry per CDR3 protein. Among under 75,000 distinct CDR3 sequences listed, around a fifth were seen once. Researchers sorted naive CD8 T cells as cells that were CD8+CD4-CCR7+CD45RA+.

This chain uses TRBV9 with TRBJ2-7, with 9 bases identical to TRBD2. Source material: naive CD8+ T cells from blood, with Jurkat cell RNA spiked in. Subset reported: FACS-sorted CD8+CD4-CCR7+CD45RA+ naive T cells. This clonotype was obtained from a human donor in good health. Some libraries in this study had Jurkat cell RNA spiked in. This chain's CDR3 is CASSPAALAGKPYEQYF. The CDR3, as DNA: TGTGCCAGCAGCCCCGCTGCACTAGCGGGCAAACCCTACGAGCAGTACTTC. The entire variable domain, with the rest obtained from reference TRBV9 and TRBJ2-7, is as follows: DSGVTQTPKHLITATGQRVTLRCSPRSGDLSVYWYQQSLDQGLQFLIQYYNGEERAKGNILERFSAQQFPDLHSELNLSSLELGDSALYFCASSPAALAGKPYEQYFGPGTRLTVT.